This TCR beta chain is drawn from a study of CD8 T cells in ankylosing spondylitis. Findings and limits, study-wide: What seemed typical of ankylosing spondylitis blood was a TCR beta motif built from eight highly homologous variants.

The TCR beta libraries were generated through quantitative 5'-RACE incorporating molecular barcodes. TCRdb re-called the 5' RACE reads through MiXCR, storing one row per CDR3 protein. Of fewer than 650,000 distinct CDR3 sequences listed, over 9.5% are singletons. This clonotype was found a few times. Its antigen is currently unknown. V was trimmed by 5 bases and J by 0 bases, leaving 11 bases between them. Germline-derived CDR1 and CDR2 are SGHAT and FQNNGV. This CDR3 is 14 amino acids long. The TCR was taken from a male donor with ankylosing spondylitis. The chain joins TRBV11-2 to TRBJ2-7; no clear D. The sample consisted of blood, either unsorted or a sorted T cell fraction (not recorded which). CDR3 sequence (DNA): TGTGCCAGCAGCGCACCCGGGCTCTCCTACGAGCAGTACTTC. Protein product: CASSAPGLSYEQYF.